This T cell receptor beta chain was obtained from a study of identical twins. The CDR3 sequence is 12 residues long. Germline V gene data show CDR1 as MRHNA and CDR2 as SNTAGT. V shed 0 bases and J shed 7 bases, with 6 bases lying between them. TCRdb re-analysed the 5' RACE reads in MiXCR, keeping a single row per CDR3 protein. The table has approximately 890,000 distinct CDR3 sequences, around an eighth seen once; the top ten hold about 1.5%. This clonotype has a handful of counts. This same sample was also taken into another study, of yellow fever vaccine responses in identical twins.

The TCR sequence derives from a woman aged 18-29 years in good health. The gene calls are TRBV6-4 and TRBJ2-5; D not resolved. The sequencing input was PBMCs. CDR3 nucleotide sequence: TGTGCCAGCAGTGACTCAGTTGGGACCCAGTACTTC. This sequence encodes CASSDSVGTQYF.